The rows below give T cell receptor beta chains drawn from one sample of a study of blood T cell repertoires in COVID-19. The repertoire was sequenced with immunoSEQ multiplex PCR; TCRdb's copy has only in-frame clones and lacks some. The data hold approximately 390,000 clones, with 88% observed a single time. Sequenced input: PBMCs or T cells enriched from blood (not recorded which). These receptors came from a middle-aged woman with acute COVID-19. Each CDR3 is given with its conserved first and last residue. Fields, in order: V gene, clone size, D gene, J gene, CDR3 protein, CDR3 DNA. A D gene is named only where the DNA matches it firmly. The size field is filled for only some rows; it gives once, few, many or a size class.

>TRBV5-1|.|TRBD2|TRBJ2-7
CASSSLAGGSSYEQYF
TGCGCCAGCAGCTCCTTAGCGGGGGGAAGCTCCTACGAGCAGTACTTC
>TRBV2|.|TRBD1|TRBJ2-3
CASSLDRGGTDTQYF
TGTGCCAGCAGTCTGGACAGGGGGGGCACAGATACGCAGTATTTT
>TRBV5-1|few|.|TRBJ1-6
CASSETGNLLHF
TGCGCCAGCAGCGAAACAGGGAATCTCCTCCACTTT
>TRBV5-6|.|.|TRBJ1-2
CASSLQGSGYTF
TGTGCCAGCAGCTTGCAGGGGTCCGGCTACACCTTC
>TRBV5-1|.|TRBD1|TRBJ1-1
CASSLEGQGRGLATEAFF
TGCGCCAGCAGCTTGGAGGGACAGGGTAGAGGGTTAGCCACTGAAGCTTTCTTT
>TRBV19|.|.|TRBJ1-5
CASSIDRGAHNQPQHF
TGTGCCAGTAGTATAGATCGGGGGGCCCACAATCAGCCCCAGCATTTT
>TRBV27|.|.|TRBJ2-3
CASSRGGIVTQYF
TGTGCCAGCAGTAGGGGGGGGATCGTTACGCAGTATTTT
>TRBV27|.|.|TRBJ1-2
CASSGGYYGYTF
TGTGCCAGCAGTGGCGGATACTATGGCTACACCTTC
>TRBV25-1|.|.|TRBJ1-2
CANSESGMLYGYTF
TGTGCCAACAGTGAATCCGGGATGCTATATGGCTACACCTTC
>TRBV5-1|.|.|TRBJ1-1
CASSLSGTGNTEAFF
TGCGCCAGCAGCTTGTCTGGCACGGGGAACACTGAAGCTTTCTTT
>TRBV2|once|TRBD2|TRBJ2-3
CASKKRDSSGGANTDTQYF
TGTGCCAGCAAAAAACGAGACTCTAGCGGGGGGGCCAACACAGATACGCAGTATTTT
>TRBV23-1|.|.|TRBJ1-4
CASSHSGGTNEKLFF
TGCGCCAGCAGTCACTCTGGGGGGACTAATGAAAAACTGTTTTTT
>TRBV7-9|.|.|TRBJ2-1
CASSSEGGRYNEQFF
TGTGCCAGCAGCTCAGAGGGGGGGCGGTACAATGAGCAGTTCTTC
>TRBV4-2|.|TRBD1|TRBJ1-2
CASSQDFRDRVRGSYGYTF
TGTGCCAGCAGCCAAGATTTTCGGGACAGGGTGAGGGGGTCTTATGGCTACACCTTC
>TRBV19|.|TRBD1|TRBJ1-1
CASSQRRGATNTEAFF
TGTGCCAGTAGTCAGCGCAGGGGGGCGACGAACACTGAAGCTTTCTTT
>TRBV5-4|.|.|TRBJ1-1
CASSPGLTNTEAFF
TGTGCCAGCAGCCCGGGACTGACGAACACTGAAGCTTTCTTT
>TRBV6-2/TRBV6-3|.|TRBD1|TRBJ1-1
CASSPGQGNTEAFF
TGTGCCAGCAGTCCGGGACAGGGGAACACTGAAGCTTTCTTT
>TRBV7-2|.|.|TRBJ1-5
CASSLGGPGGNQPQHF
TGTGCCAGCAGCTTAGGGGGGCCTGGGGGCAATCAGCCCCAGCATTTT
>TRBV2|.|.|TRBJ1-2
CASSESGGHYGYTF
TGTGCCAGCAGTGAAAGTGGGGGCCACTATGGCTACACCTTC
>TRBV29-1|.|TRBD1|TRBJ1-2
CSVTRTGREDGYTF
TGCAGCGTAACCCGGACAGGCCGAGAGGATGGCTACACCTTC